This TCR beta chain was sequenced in a study of OX40 agonist ivuxolimab in advanced cancers. Study-wide findings and caveats: Normalized T-cell clonal expansion was also low in some nonresponders.

Blood was sampled at baseline, cycle 4 day 1, and cycle 7 day 1. Concerning this clone itself: Its antigen is currently unknown.

Using immunoSEQ multiplex PCR, the repertoire was profiled, and TCRdb retains in-frame clones only, with some absent. Of tens of thousands of clones detected, 85% to 90% appear once; the ten largest clones hold about 2.3%. The sample in question was CD4+ or CD8+ T cells sorted from blood, obtained in a trial of the OX40 agonist ivuxolimab. The receptor comes from an adult with an advanced solid tumor such as melanoma, head and neck, liver or kidney cancer.

The CDR3 nucleotides read TGTGCCAGCAGCTTTGGACTCTCGAACACTGAAGCTTTCTTT. Its protein product is CASSFGLSNTEAFF. The rearrangement links TRBV13 to TRBJ1-1; D remains ambiguous. Between the trimmed V and J ends, which lost 3 bases and 1 base, there was a span of 9 bases. Looked up from germline, CDR1 is PRHDT and CDR2 is FYEKMQ (reference sequence). The CDR3 covers 14 residues.